These T cell receptor beta chains were read from a single sample in a study of T cell responses to AZD1222 COVID-19 vaccine. TCRdb's copy holds only in-frame clones and misses some; the assay was immunoSEQ multiplex PCR. The table includes around 120,000 clones, roughly 87% detected once. This material consisted of peripheral blood, taken on day 0 of AZD1222 vaccination. The source of these receptors is an adult in good health. The CDR3 runs from the conserved cysteine through the conserved F or W. Each record gives: clone size, D gene, J gene, V gene, CDR3 protein, CDR3 DNA. The D gene is left open where the match is weak. Size tells how often a clone was seen (once, few, many) or the class of an expanded clone, and some rows leave it out.

. | . | TRBJ1-2 | TRBV27 | CASRPREEGGYTF | TGTGCCAGCAGGCCGAGGGAGGAAGGTGGCTACACCTTC
. | . | TRBJ1-5 | TRBV30 | CAWSSGPSQPQHF | TGTGCCTGGAGTTCGGGACCCAGTCAGCCCCAGCATTTT
. | . | TRBJ2-5 | TRBV2 | CASTRAKETQYF | TGTGCCAGCACCCGGGCCAAGGAGACCCAGTACTTC
few | . | TRBJ1-5 | TRBV30 | CAWSPSQHQPQHF | TGTGCCTGGAGTCCCAGTCAGCATCAGCCCCAGCATTTT
. | . | TRBJ1-3 | TRBV18 | CASSPSDTIYF | TGTGCCAGCTCACCAAGCGACACCATATATTTT
. | TRBD1 | TRBJ1-3 | TRBV3-1/TRBV3-2 | CASSLSTGQGFSGNTIYF | TGTGCCAGCAGCCTCTCGACGGGACAGGGCTTCTCTGGAAACACCATATATTTT
. | TRBD1 | TRBJ1-2 | TRBV4-1 | CASRGDSQNYGYTF | TGCGCCAGCAGAGGGGACAGTCAAAACTATGGCTACACCTTC
. | . | TRBJ1-6 | TRBV28 | CASSYPGNRIPLHF | TGTGCCAGCAGTTACCCAGGGAATCGAATTCCCCTCCACTTT
. | . | TRBJ2-2 | TRBV6-1 | CASSEQGNTGELFF | TGTGCCAGCAGTGAACAGGGGAACACCGGGGAGCTGTTTTTT
. | . | TRBJ2-5 | TRBV3-1/TRBV3-2 | CASSPEEQETQYF | TGTGCCAGCAGCCCGGAGGAACAAGAGACCCAGTACTTC
. | . | TRBJ2-3 | TRBV28 | CASGGFSDTQYF | TGTGCCAGCGGCGGATTCTCGGATACGCAGTATTTT
. | . | TRBJ2-5 | TRBV5-6 | CASSLPGAEETQYF | TGTGCCAGCAGCTTGCCAGGGGCGGAGGAGACCCAGTACTTC
. | . | TRBJ1-6 | TRBV2 | CASSEAQGSNSPLHF | TGTGCCAGCAGTGAAGCGCAGGGCTCCAATTCACCCCTCCACTTT
once | . | TRBJ2-3 | TRBV5-1 | CASSLGRQLSDTQYF | TGCGCCAGCAGCTTGGGTCGGCAGCTGTCAGATACGCAGTATTTT
. | . | TRBJ1-5 | TRBV5-6 | CASSLRGRVGNQPQHF | TGTGCCAGCAGCTTACGGGGGAGGGTAGGAAATCAGCCCCAGCATTTT
. | . | TRBJ1-2 | TRBV7-9 | CASSEPVKDANYGYTF | TGTGCCAGCAGTGAACCTGTTAAGGATGCTAACTATGGCTACACCTTC
. | . | TRBJ1-1 | TRBV2 | CASGDYTEAFF | TGTGCCAGCGGGGACTACACTGAAGCTTTCTTT
. | TRBD1 | TRBJ1-4 | TRBV4-1 | CASSNPGQTNEKLFF | TGCGCCAGCAGCAATCCGGGACAGACTAATGAAAAACTGTTTTTT
. | . | TRBJ2-5 | TRBV28 | CASRSARGPPSYF | TGTGCCAGCAGGTCAGCCCGGGGCCCGCCCTCCTACTTC
. | TRBD2 | TRBJ2-1 | TRBV29-1 | CSVEGTSPMGIF | TGCAGCGTTGAAGGGACTAGCCCCATGGGGATCTTC
. | . | TRBJ1-1 | TRBV19 | CASSRILSLGAFF | TGTGCCAGTAGTAGGATACTTTCATTGGGAGCTTTCTTT
. | TRBD2 | TRBJ2-1 | TRBV9 | CASSAQGGGYNEQFF | TGTGCCAGCAGCGCACAAGGCGGGGGCTACAATGAGCAGTTCTTC
. | . | TRBJ2-3 | TRBV30 | CAWSVSLDRQYF | TGTGCCTGGAGTGTTAGCCTAGATCGTCAGTATTTT
. | . | TRBJ1-2 | TRBV5-6 | CASSRVGDKGLLGYTF | TGTGCCAGCAGCCGTGTGGGGGACAAGGGCCTTTTGGGCTACACCTTC
. | . | TRBJ2-2 | TRBV30 | CAWSKGVNTGELFF | TGTGCCTGGAGTAAAGGGGTGAACACCGGGGAGCTGTTTTTT
. | . | TRBJ1-1 | TRBV19 | CASSAAGHTEAFF | TGTGCCAGTAGTGCAGCAGGGCACACTGAAGCTTTCTTT
. | . | TRBJ2-1 | TRBV2 | CASRPRTGRRNEQFF | TGTGCCAGCAGACCCCGCACAGGGAGGAGGAATGAGCAGTTCTTC
. | . | TRBJ1-4 | TRBV7-2 | CASSLASGFVSEKLFF | TGTGCCAGCAGCTTAGCTAGCGGTTTTGTTAGTGAAAAACTGTTTTTT
. | TRBD1 | TRBJ2-5 | TRBV4-1 | CASSQVPDRILETQYF | TGCGCCAGCAGCCAAGTCCCGGACAGGATCCTAGAGACCCAGTACTTC
once | TRBD1 | TRBJ1-1 | TRBV30 | CAWSGTGITEAFF | TGTGCCTGGAGTGGGACAGGTATCACTGAAGCTTTCTTT
. | . | TRBJ1-6 | TRBV28 | CASSFTLGSSYNSPLHF | TGTGCCAGCAGTTTTACCCTGGGGAGCTCCTATAATTCACCCCTCCACTTT
. | . | TRBJ2-7 | TRBV28 | CASSFLGSGSSYEQYF | TGTGCCAGCAGTTTTCTCGGGAGCGGCAGCTCCTACGAGCAGTACTTC
few | . | TRBJ1-4 | TRBV9 | CASSSSLQGEKLFF | TGTGCCAGCAGCTCCTCCCTGCAGGGCGAAAAACTGTTTTTT
. | TRBD1 | TRBJ2-7 | TRBV19 | CASSPGQGVYEQYF | TGTGCCAGTAGTCCGGGACAGGGGGTATACGAGCAGTACTTC
. | . | TRBJ1-2 | TRBV7-2 | CASSRTGNGGYTF | TGTGCCAGCAGCCGTACAGGGAACGGCGGCTACACCTTC
. | TRBD1 | TRBJ1-5 | TRBV28 | CASSSPGQGSNQPQHF | TGTGCCAGCAGTTCCCCGGGACAGGGAAGCAATCAGCCCCAGCATTTT
. | . | TRBJ2-2 | TRBV28 | CAIWGASTGELFF | TGTGCCATCTGGGGGGCATCCACCGGGGAGCTGTTTTTT
. | . | TRBJ2-3 | TRBV3-1/TRBV3-2 | CASSLGRFPDTQYF | TGTGCCAGCAGCCTCGGACGTTTCCCAGATACGCAGTATTTT
. | . | TRBJ2-5 | TRBV7-9 | CASSVSVASETQYF | TGTGCCAGCAGCGTCTCTGTGGCGTCGGAGACCCAGTACTTC
. | TRBD2 | TRBJ2-1 | TRBV19 | CASSMGPAGGQNEQFF | TGTGCCAGTAGTATGGGCCCGGCGGGAGGGCAGAATGAGCAGTTCTTC